Below, one T cell receptor beta chain is given with its context. This receptor's antigen is unknown. No base-level quality is on record; no much larger clone is a single base apart. The sample belongs to a study of T cells in Graves' hyperthyroidism and ophthalmopathy (dated by TCRdb to about 2019). Study-level background: A discovery cohort of around 100 patients, roughly 43 with Graves' ophthalmopathy and approximately 60 with stable Graves' hyperthyroidism, was used to find distinguishing TCR V-J signatures. Whether ophthalmopathy could be predicted prospectively was tested in an independent validation cohort made up of fewer than 20 hyperthyroidism patients plus 17 patients who later progressed to ophthalmopathy. The roughly 91 discovery patients were randomly divided into training and test sets at a 7:3 ratio. The study also compared thyroid tissue and blood T-cell repertoires from five or six Graves' hyperthyroidism patients. Following sampling, methimazole starting at 30 mg daily was given to hyperthyroidism patients, and high-dose intravenous methylprednisolone was given to ophthalmopathy patients. According to the paper, TCR Vbeta CDR3 sequencing was carried out on 135 peripheral blood samples, which came from fewer than 50 ophthalmopathy, roughly 75 hyperthyroidism and approximately 17 progressor patients.

Graves' hyperthyroidism was defined as stable when no progression to ophthalmopathy occurred over 18 months of follow-up. Hyperthyroidism patients were aged 18 to 65 years and newly diagnosed, with disease duration of less than 2 months. Exclusion was applied to patients with uncontrolled infections, other autoimmune diseases, pregnancy or lactation. Diagnoses were established on the basis of clinical symptoms, serum thyroxine and TRAb, thyroid ultrasound, and orbital computed tomography. Trizol reagent was used to extract total RNA, and RNA quality was then checked on an Agilent 2100 Bioanalyzer. Study-level results and caveats: Sample size was not statistically predetermined, and investigators were not blinded to group allocation. In validation, the model predicted progression to ophthalmopathy a median of around six months before onset, with approximately 70% sensitivity and 72.22% specificity. Ophthalmopathy was separated from stable hyperthyroidism by a 13 V-J signature model, with roughly 88% sensitivity and about 81% specificity obtained in cross-validation and 80%/75% obtained in testing. Blood samples also contained most of the expanded thyroid clonotypes (frequency above 0.001), which suggests that blood repertoires may reflect thyroid immune responses.

The CDR3 runs 15 amino acids, cysteine and phenylalanine included. The kept DNA is CDR3 alone, 45 bases in frame from the first base. Trimmed from V: 5 bases; trimmed from J: 0 bases; junction bases lacking a gene match: 4. CDR1 SGHVS and CDR2 FNYEAQ are derived from the germline V gene. Amplification of TCR beta CDR3 regions was carried out from RNA transcripts. The first round of RT-PCR for the TCR CDR3 was performed with the HTBI primer set and the Qiagen OneStep RT-PCR kit. Libraries were constructed in a second round of multiplex PCR, after which size selection and purification were carried out. The libraries were sequenced on an Illumina HiSeq2000 using paired-end 100 bp reads. The study's own analysis went as follows. Raw data were processed with SOAPnuke, discarding reads with adapters, uncalled bases, mean Phred below 15, or no exact constant-primer or identifier match. COPE v1.2.5 was used to merge the high-quality paired reads, and each unique nucleotide sequence was defined as a clonotype. MiTCR v1.1 was used to align the clonotypes against IMGT TRBV, TRBD and TRBJ reference segments. The analysis included only V-J combinations with a frequency above 0.0001, which together covered roughly 99% of the repertoires. The TCS score was defined as F50 (clonal expansion) divided by E x V (chaos), with BLOSUM62-based TCRdist calculated between CDR3 peptides within each V-J. Welch's t-statistics and random forest reduced fewer than 600 V-J features to under 15, which were used in a naive Bayes classifier (R e1071). Using fastp at Q25 and MiXCR, TCRdb reprocessed the public reads and kept productive beta chains. Entries that share a CDR3 protein sequence are merged under the most common genes and DNA. The V and J calls shown here were made by TCRdb, not taken from the authors' results. Within this sample are about 560,000 distinct CDR3 sequences, with around 45% of them counted one time only. Of the sample, about 8.2% falls within the top ten clones.

Sequenced sample: peripheral blood or thyroid tissue (not recorded which). This sequence originates from a young woman with Graves' hyperthyroidism. Donor details come from another sample of the same person, matched by shared clones. The receptor chain draws on TRBV7-6 and TRBJ2-5; TRBD2 agrees with 9 junctional bases. In nucleotides, the sequence is TGTGCCAGCAGCCCTAAGCGGGAGGACCAAGAGACCCAGTACTTC. Its protein is CASSPKREDQETQYF. With the portions outside the CDR3 filled from the reference TRBV7-6 and TRBJ2-5 genes, the complete variable region becomes GAGVSQSPRYKVTKRGQDVALRCDPISGHVSLYWYRQALGQGPEFLTYFNYEAQQDKSGLPNDRFSAERPEGSISTLTIQRTEQRDSAMYRCASSPKREDQETQYFGPGTRLLVL.